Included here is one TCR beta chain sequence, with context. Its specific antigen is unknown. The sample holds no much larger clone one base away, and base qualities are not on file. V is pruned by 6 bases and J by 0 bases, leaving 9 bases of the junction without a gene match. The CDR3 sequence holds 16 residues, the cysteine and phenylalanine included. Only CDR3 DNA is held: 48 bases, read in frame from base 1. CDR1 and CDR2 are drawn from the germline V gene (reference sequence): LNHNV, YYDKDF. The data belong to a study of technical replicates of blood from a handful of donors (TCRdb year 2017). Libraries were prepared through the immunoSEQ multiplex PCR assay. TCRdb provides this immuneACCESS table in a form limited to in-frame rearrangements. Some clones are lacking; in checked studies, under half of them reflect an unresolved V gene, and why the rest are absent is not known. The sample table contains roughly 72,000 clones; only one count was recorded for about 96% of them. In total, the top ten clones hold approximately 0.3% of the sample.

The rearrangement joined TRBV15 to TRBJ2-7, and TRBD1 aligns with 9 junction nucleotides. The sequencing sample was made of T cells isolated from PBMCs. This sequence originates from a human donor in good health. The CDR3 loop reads CATRAQTGGGSYEQYF. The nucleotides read TGTGCCACCAGAGCTCAGACAGGGGGTGGCTCCTACGAGCAGTACTTC.